This T cell receptor beta chain was obtained from a study of T cell clusters in autoimmune cytopenias. TRB amplification used approximately 250 ng of peripheral blood genomic DNA. Germline assignment: CDR1 DFQATT and CDR2 SNEGSKA (reference sequence). This CDR3 spans 13 amino acids. One tube held mixed TRB-A and TRB-B primer pools for touch-down PCR. Reprocessing the multiplex PCR reads, TCRdb reports a single entry for every CDR3 protein and omits DNA. The sample has 8,000 to 10,000 distinct CDR3 sequences. Material: peripheral blood. This chain links TRBV20-1 with TRBJ2-3; the TRBD2 assignment by TCRdb is unverifiable without DNA. The receptor's source is a human donor with an autoimmune cytopenia or autoimmune hepatitis (not recorded which). CDR3 in amino acids: CSAGSPGTDTQYF.